This T cell receptor beta chain was retrieved from a study of cytomegalovirus exposure and HLA in healthy donors. Notes on the study in general: A list of 150 to 200 TCR beta chains associated with cytomegalovirus was given.

Regarding this clone: The antigen is not known.

V lost 5 bases and J 3 bases, leaving 23 bases between the germline ends. Looked up from germline, CDR1 is LNHDA and CDR2 is SQIVND (reference sequence). The CDR3 is 17 residues long. Healthy bone marrow donors formed the donor group. PCR was performed using 60 Vbeta and 13 Jbeta primers. As handled by the study authors: An analysis that came later counted 73 million or so unique TCR beta chains, roughly 11 million shared. This table comes from immunoSEQ multiplex PCR, and its TCRdb copy is limited to in-frame clones, with some not included. D and trimming come from the DNA, and the V and J calls and clone size come from that table. The data show about 200,000 clones, 75% to 90% seen once.

Source material: PBMCs. The chain carries TRBV19 and TRBJ2-7, with D perhaps matching TRBD1 (8 bases). The receptor was isolated from a boy aged 2-9 years in good health and CMV-seronegative. CDR3 coding DNA: TGTGCCAGTAGTCGAAAGGCGGGGGCAGGGGGCTACTACGAGCAGTACTTC. This gives the protein CASSRKAGAGGYYEQYF.